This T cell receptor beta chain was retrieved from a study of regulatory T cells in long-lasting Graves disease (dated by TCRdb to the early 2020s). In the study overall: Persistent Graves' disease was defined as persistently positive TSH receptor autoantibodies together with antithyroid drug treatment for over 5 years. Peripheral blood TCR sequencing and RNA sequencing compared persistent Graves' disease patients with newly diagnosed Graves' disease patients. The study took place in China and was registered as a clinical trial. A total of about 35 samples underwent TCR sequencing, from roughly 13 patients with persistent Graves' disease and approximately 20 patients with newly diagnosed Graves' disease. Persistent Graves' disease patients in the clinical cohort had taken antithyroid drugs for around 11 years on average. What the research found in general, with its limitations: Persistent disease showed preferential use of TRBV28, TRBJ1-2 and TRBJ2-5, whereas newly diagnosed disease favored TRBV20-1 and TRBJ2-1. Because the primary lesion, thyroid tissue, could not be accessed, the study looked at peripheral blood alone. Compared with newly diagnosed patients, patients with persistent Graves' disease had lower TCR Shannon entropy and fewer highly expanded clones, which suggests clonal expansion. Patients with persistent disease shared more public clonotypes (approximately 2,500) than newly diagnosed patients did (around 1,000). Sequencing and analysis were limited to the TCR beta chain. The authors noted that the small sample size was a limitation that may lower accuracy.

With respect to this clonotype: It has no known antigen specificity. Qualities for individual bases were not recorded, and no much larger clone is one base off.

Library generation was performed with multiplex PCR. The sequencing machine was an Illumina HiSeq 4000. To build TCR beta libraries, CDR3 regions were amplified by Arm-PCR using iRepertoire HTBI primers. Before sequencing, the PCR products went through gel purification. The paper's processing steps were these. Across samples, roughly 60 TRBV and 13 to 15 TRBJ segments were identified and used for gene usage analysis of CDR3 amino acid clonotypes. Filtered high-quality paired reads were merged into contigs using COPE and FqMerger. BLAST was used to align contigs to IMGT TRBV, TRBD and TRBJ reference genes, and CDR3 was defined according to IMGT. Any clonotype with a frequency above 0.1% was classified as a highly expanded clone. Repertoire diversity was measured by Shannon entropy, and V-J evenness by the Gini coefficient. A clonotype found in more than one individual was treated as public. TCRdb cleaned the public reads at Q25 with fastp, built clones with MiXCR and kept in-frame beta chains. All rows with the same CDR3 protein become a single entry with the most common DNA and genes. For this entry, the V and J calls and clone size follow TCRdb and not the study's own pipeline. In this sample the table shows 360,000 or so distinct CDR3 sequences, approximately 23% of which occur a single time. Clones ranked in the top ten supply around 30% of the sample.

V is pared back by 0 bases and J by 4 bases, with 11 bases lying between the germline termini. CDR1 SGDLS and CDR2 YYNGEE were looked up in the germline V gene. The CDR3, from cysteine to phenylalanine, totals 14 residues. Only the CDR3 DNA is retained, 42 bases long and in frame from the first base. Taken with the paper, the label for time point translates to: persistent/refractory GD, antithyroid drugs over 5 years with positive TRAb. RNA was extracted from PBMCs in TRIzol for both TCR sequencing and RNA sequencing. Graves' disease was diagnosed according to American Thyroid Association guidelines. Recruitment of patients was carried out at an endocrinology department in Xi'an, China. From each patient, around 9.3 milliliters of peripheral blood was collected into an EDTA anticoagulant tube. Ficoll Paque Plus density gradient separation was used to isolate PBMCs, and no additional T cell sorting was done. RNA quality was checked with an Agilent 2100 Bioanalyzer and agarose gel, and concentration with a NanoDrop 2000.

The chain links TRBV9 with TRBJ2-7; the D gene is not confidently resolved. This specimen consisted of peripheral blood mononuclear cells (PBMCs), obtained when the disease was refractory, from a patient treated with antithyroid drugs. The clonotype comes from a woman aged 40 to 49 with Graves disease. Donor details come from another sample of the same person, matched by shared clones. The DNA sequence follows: TGTGCCAGCAGCGTAGGTGGGTCTCGGTACGAGCAGTACTTC. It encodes CASSVGGSRYEQYF.